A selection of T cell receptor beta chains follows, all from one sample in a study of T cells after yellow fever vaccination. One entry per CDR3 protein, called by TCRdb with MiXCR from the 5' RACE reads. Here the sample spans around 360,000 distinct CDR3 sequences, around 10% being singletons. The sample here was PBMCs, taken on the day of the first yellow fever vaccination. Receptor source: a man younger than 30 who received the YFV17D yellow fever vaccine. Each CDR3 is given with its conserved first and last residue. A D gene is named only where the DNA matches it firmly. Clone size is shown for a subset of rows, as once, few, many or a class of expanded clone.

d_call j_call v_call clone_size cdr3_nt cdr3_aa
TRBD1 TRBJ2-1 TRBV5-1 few TGCGCCAGCAGCTTGGATGGGACAGTATACAATGAGCAGTTCTTC CASSLDGTVYNEQFF
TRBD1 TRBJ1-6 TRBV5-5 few TGTGCCAGCAGCATACCCCCCGGGACAGGGGAAACACCCCTCCACTTT CASSIPPGTGETPLHF
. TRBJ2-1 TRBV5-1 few TGCGCCAGCAGCCCCGATACCGACAATGAGCAGTTCTTC CASSPDTDNEQFF
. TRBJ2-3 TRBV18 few TGTGCCAGCTCAACAACGGGGGTGAGCACAGATACGCAGTATTTT CASSTTGVSTDTQYF
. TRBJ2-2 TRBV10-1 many TGCGCCAGCAGTACGAACACCGGGGAGCTGTTTTTT CASSTNTGELFF
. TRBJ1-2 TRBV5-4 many TGTGCCAGCAGCGGCCCTGGAAACTATGGCTACACCTTC CASSGPGNYGYTF
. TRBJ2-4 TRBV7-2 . TGTGCCAGCAGCCGAGACCCAGCCGGGGGAAACATTCAGTACTTC CASSRDPAGGNIQYF
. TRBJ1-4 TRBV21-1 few TGTGCCAGCAGCAAAAGAGGGGGAACTAATGAAAAACTGTTTTTT CASSKRGGTNEKLFF
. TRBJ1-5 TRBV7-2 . TGTGCCAGCAGCCTTGAAGTTTGGGGTCGACAGCCCCAGCATTTT CASSLEVWGRQPQHF
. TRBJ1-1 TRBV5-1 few TGCGCCAGCAGCTTGTTGCGGGTGGGGGACACTGAAGCTTTCTTT CASSLLRVGDTEAFF
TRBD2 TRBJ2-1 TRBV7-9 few TGTGCCAGCAGCCTCGCCCTAGCGGGGATTTACAATGAGCAGTTCTTC CASSLALAGIYNEQFF
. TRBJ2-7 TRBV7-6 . TGTGCCAGCAGCTTAACTGAGTACTACGAGCAGTACTTC CASSLTEYYEQYF
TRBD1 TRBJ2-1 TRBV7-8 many TGTGCCAGCAGCTTAGTTGGACAGGGGAAAAATGAGCAGTTCTTC CASSLVGQGKNEQFF
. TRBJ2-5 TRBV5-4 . TGTGCCAGCAGCCAGGTACAGGGAGAGACCCAGTACTTC CASSQVQGETQYF
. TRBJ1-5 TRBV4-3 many TGCGCCAGCAGCCAAGAATTAGATGGCCAGCCCCAGCATTTT CASSQELDGQPQHF
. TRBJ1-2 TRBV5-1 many TGCGCCAGCAGCTTGGTACAGTCCAACTATGGCTACACCTTC CASSLVQSNYGYTF
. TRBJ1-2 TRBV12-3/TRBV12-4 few TGTGCCAGCAACCAAGGGATCCAAAAGAACTATGGCTACACCTTC CASNQGIQKNYGYTF
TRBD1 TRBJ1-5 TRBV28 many TGTGCCAGCAGTCCAAGACAGGGTGACAATCAGCCCCAGCATTTT CASSPRQGDNQPQHF
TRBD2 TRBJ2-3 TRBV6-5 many TGTGCCAGCAGTTACTCAGGCGGGGGGACTTCGGGCACAGATACGCAGTATTTT CASSYSGGGTSGTDTQYF
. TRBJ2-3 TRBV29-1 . TGCAGCGTTGAAGCTAGGGGTTCCCTCACAGATACGCAGTATTTT CSVEARGSLTDTQYF
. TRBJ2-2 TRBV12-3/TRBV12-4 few TGTGCCAGCAGTTTTAGTTACGCGGCCGGGGAGCTGTTTTTT CASSFSYAAGELFF
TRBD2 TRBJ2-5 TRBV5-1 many TGCGCCAGCAGGCCGGGACTAGCATCTGAGACCCAGTACTTC CASRPGLASETQYF
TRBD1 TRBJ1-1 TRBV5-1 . TGCGCCAGCAGCTTGACCGGGACAGGGTTGATCACTGAAGCTTTCTTT CASSLTGTGLITEAFF